Shown below are 17 T cell receptor beta chains from a single sample sequenced in a study of cytomegalovirus exposure and HLA in healthy donors. Primers for the PCR totalled 60 Vbeta and 13 Jbeta. Only in-frame clones appear in the TCRdb table, and some are missing; sequencing was by immunoSEQ multiplex PCR. In total, the table holds approximately 100,000 clones. The sample taken for sequencing was PBMCs. The receptors derive from a man aged 40-49 years in good health and CMV-seronegative.

The chain recombines TRBV19 with TRBJ1-2, with D possibly matching TRBD1 (5 bases). The CDR3 is made up of 11 amino acids. Trimming removed 10 bases at V and 3 bases at J, with 9 bases between. CDR1 is LNHDA and CDR2 is SQIVND in the germline V gene (reference sequence). CDR3 amino acids: CATSRDYGYTF. CDR3 in DNA: TGTGCCACCTCCAGGGACTATGGCTACACCTTC.

The rearrangement joins TRBV19 to TRBJ2-2; 7 nucleotides line up with TRBD2. Germline CDR1 is LNHDA and CDR2 is SQIVND (reference sequence). The CDR3 sequence is 14 residues long. With V trimmed by 8 bases and J by 2 bases, 5 bases remained unmatched. The CDR3 DNA follows: TGTGCCAGTGGCCGGGACTACAACACCGGGGAGCTGTTTTTT. Residues: CASGRDYNTGELFF.

The rearrangement links TRBV29-1 to TRBJ1-1, with 7 bases lining up with TRBD1. V was clipped by 7 bases and J by 7 bases; unmatched bases: 12. Germline CDR1 is SQVTM and CDR2 is ANQGSEA. The CDR3 extends over 13 amino acids. In nucleotides, the CDR3 is TGCAGCGCCACCGGGACAGAGCACTTTGAAGCTTTCTTT. It is translated as CSATGTEHFEAFF.

The V call is TRBV5-6, the J call TRBJ1-2, with 7 bases aligning to TRBD1. V lost 4 bases to trimming and J lost 3 bases; unmatched junction nucleotides: 9. This CDR3 spans 15 amino acids. In germline, CDR1 is SGHDT, CDR2 YYEEEE. Here the CDR3 DNA reads TGTGCCAGCAGCACCGGGACAGCCACTTACTATGGCTACACCTTC. Protein product: CASSTGTATYYGYTF.

This rearrangement joins TRBV7-6 to TRBJ2-2; D may be TRBD1 (5 bases). V gave up 5 bases and J gave up 1 base, with 8 bases separating them. Germline CDR1 is SGHVS and CDR2 is FNYEAQ. This CDR3 is 14 amino acids long. The DNA of the CDR3 is TGTGCCAGCAGCCGACAGATGAACACCGGGGAGCTGTTTTTT. Residues: CASSRQMNTGELFF.

The V call is TRBV10-3, the J call TRBJ2-7; 11 bases map to TRBD2. Germline CDR1 ENHRY, CDR2 SYGVKD. The V gene end was trimmed by 6 bases and the J gene end by 3 bases; junction bases not matched to a gene: 7. This CDR3 has 15 amino acids. In DNA, the CDR3 is TGTGCCATCAGCGAAAGGACTAGCGGGCGCTACGAGCAGTACTTC. Protein: CAISERTSGRYEQYF.

The V call is TRBV10-1, the J call TRBJ2-2, with 7 bases lining up with TRBD1. The germline V gene encodes CDR1 WNHNN and CDR2 SYGVQD (reference sequence). Trimming at V came to 5 bases and at J to 0 bases, leaving 3 bases not matched to a gene. This CDR3 has 15 amino acids. The CDR3 coding sequence is TGCGCCAGCAGTCCCGGGACAGCGAACACCGGGGAGCTGTTTTTT. Its translation: CASSPGTANTGELFF.

The chain employs TRBV7-2 and TRBJ1-2; D call uncertain. Trimming removed 5 bases from V and 5 bases from J, with 18 bases in between. The CDR3 has 15 amino acids. CDR1 and CDR2 from the germline V gene are SGHTA and FQGNSA. The CDR3 nucleotides are TGTGCCAGCAGCGATTCCGGGTCCATCGGGTATGGCTACACCTTC. Its protein is CASSDSGSIGYGYTF.

V and J are TRBV7-2 and TRBJ1-2; 8 bases fit TRBD1. This CDR3 is built from 16 residues. V lost 2 bases and J lost 6; bases outside the gene matches: 11. Germline values: CDR1 SGHTA, CDR2 FQGNSA. CDR3: CASSLSLTGQGHGYTF. The CDR3, as DNA: TGTGCCAGCAGCTTATCACTGACCGGACAGGGCCATGGCTACACCTTC.

The V and J genes are TRBV30 and TRBJ1-4, with D possibly matching TRBD1 (5 bases). Germline V gene sequence: CDR1 GTSNPN, CDR2 SVGIG (reference sequence). CDR3 size: 13 residues. With 1 base removed from V and 4 bases from J, the gap between germline ends came to 7 bases. The DNA for the CDR3 is TGTGCCTGGAGTGAGGGGATTAATGAAAAACTGTTTTTT. The encoded protein is CAWSEGINEKLFF.

The rearrangement uses TRBV15 and TRBJ2-7; no reliable D call. Germline V lookup: CDR1 LNHNV, CDR2 YYDKDF (reference sequence). The V gene lost 2 bases and the J gene lost 2 bases, with 7 bases spanning the gap. The CDR3 is 13 residues long. The CDR3 bases are TGTGCCACCAGCAGAAACCCTACCTACGAGCAGTACTTC. Translation gives CATSRNPTYEQYF.

The chain uses TRBV19 and TRBJ1-5, with TRBD1 matching over 12 bases. The CDR3 has 14 residues. Trimming cost V 5 bases and J 9 bases; bases outside gene matches: 5. The V gene's germline CDR1 is LNHDA and CDR2 SQIVND (reference sequence). The CDR3 DNA reads as TGTGCCAGTAGTGACCGGGACAGGGGGCTGCCCCAGCATTTT. As protein: CASSDRDRGLPQHF.

The chain combines TRBV6-1 with TRBJ1-5, with D hard to call. The germline V gene encodes CDR1 MNHNS and CDR2 SASEGT. Between the trimmed V and J ends, which lost 2 bases and 11 bases, there was a span of 10 bases. The CDR3 sequence is 12 residues long. The CDR3 region has the DNA TGTGCCAGCAGTGAATCCCCGAGTTCCCAGCATTTT. Translated, it gives CASSESPSSQHF.

The chain joins TRBV27 to TRBJ1-1, with TRBD1 matching over 8 bases. The CDR3 has 14 residues. Germline V gene lookup returns CDR1 MNHEY and CDR2 SMNVEV (reference sequence). Trimming took 5 bases from V and 3 from J; bases not matched to a gene: 5. The CDR3 region has the DNA TGTGCCAGCAGTAAAACAGGGGGATACACTGAAGCTTTCTTT. As protein: CASSKTGGYTEAFF.

V usage is TRBV28 and J usage is TRBJ1-1; D is ambiguous. This CDR3 spans 11 amino acids. Per the germline V gene, CDR1 is MDHEN and CDR2 is SYDVKM. Trimming took off 4 bases at V and 7 bases at J, with 7 bases between the two ends. The CDR3 reads CASSSDFEAFF. CDR3 sequence (DNA): TGTGCCAGCAGTTCCGACTTTGAAGCTTTCTTT. The whole variable domain, remainder taken from reference TRBV28 and TRBJ1-1, is DVKVTQSSRYLVKRTGEKVFLECVQDMDHENMFWYRQDPGLGLRLIYFSYDVKMKEKGDIPEGYSVSREKKERFSLILESASTNQTSMYLCASSSDFEAFFGQGTRLTVV.

The CDR3 loop reads CASSFAPGRETQYF. Written as DNA, the CDR3 is TGCGCCAGCAGCTTTGCTCCGGGAAGGGAGACCCAGTACTTC. The V call is TRBV5-1, the J call TRBJ2-5; possible D gene TRBD2, 5 bases. Trimming took off 2 bases at V and 5 bases at J, with 13 bases between the two ends. The CDR3 length is 14 residues. Germline V lookup: CDR1 SGHRS, CDR2 YFSETQ. The whole variable domain, remainder taken from reference TRBV5-1 and TRBJ2-5, is KAGVTQTPRYLIKTRGQQVTLSCSPISGHRSVSWYQQTPGQGLQFLFEYFSETQRNKGNFPGRFSGRQFSNSRSEMNVSTLELGDSALYLCASSFAPGRETQYFGPGTRLLVL.

The chain carries TRBV4-1 and TRBJ2-5; 7 nucleotides match TRBD2. The end of the DNA fits TRBJ2-7 better, so the J call may be wrong. Germline assignment: CDR1 MGHRA and CDR2 YSYEKL. The length of the CDR3 is 15 residues. The CDR3, as DNA: TGCGCCAGCAGCCAGGACCCGGGGGGCTCCTACGAGCAGTACTTC. This encodes CASSQDPGGSYEQYF.